This TCR beta chain was obtained from a study of blood T cells in healthy people across ages (dated by TCRdb to between 2014 and 2017). Notes on the research overall: In model experiments, template switching captured about one uniquely barcoded TCR beta cDNA molecule for every two T cells. Using deep sequencing normalized with unique cDNA molecular identifiers, the study measured how TCR beta repertoire diversity changes with age. Two additional independent replicas of 1 million unique cDNA reads from the same blood draw were analyzed for two donors (one aged 18 to 30 and one aged 80 or older). The donors were split into four age groups: young (average around 15 years), middle-aged (more than 35), aged (about 62) and long-lived (over 75). To avoid experimental bias, donors of different ages were spread randomly across the sequencing lanes. General conclusions and limits of the study: Donor CMV infection status was unknown, potentially confounding age-related changes in expanded clonotypes. Compared with the aged group, the long-lived group had more naive CD4+ T cells, fewer expanded clones and increased TCR diversity, suggesting age selection. Because profiling used bulk unsorted PBMCs, naive and antigen-experienced compartments could not be compared conclusively. Estimates of total diversity based on one million sequenced T cells were regarded as lower bounds and as underestimates. A strong correlation was found between observed TCR beta diversity and the percentage of naive T cells measured by flow cytometry. Observed TCR beta diversity per million T cells fell roughly linearly with age, and a significant reduction was already apparent by age roughly 40.

The donors were 40 or so Caucasian individuals from Russia, aged roughly 6 to 90 years, who were systemically healthy. Each donor gave around 9.8 milliliters of peripheral blood, collected into EDTA-treated Vacutainer tubes. PBMCs were isolated by Ficoll-Paque density-gradient centrifugation, with at least 6 million obtained per sample. Trizol reagent was used to extract total RNA from PBMCs, with at least 5.5 micrograms per sample. For every donor, an aliquot of PBMCs went through flow cytometry to measure the percentages of naive CD45RAhigh/CD27high T cells. Library prep was done by 5' RACE. Instrument used: Illumina HiSeq 2500. The second PCR ran for about 6 to 12 cycles and used a J-beta primer mix along with a sample-barcoded 5' primer. A unique molecular identifier was introduced onto each TCR beta cDNA molecule by a template-switch 5' adaptor carrying 12 random nucleotides. Each sample yielded at least 2.5 million CDR3-containing paired-end reads. First-strand cDNA synthesis was performed from all RNA using the Mint cDNA synthesis kit, with priming by a TRBC-specific oligonucleotide. Following uracil-DNA glycosylase treatment, a first 18-cycle PCR with universal primers M1SS and BC2_uni_R was performed on all cDNA. For the original study's pipeline: For normalization, 1 million high-quality reads were randomly selected from each sample, with every read carrying a distinct molecular identifier. Instead of being binned into consensus sequences, reads that shared molecular identifiers were thrown out. MiTCR, set to a Q25 quality threshold and the strictest error-elimination algorithm, was used for CDR3 identification, clonotype clustering and error correction. A nonparametric unseen species model with Euler transformation was used to estimate lower-bound total TCR beta diversity. TCRdb trimmed public reads at Q25 via fastp, called clones via MiXCR and kept in-frame beta chains. For every CDR3 protein sequence, its rows merge into one entry that carries the most common genes and DNA. The V and J calls shown here were made by TCRdb, not taken from the authors' results. This sample comprises about 640,000 distinct CDR3 sequences, about 54% of them detected only once. 35% to 40% of the sample belongs to the ten largest clones.

Notes on this clonotype: Its antigen is still unknown. No base qualities exist here, and no much larger clone lies one base off it.

CDR1 and CDR2, per the germline V gene (reference sequence), are MNHNY and SVGAGI. V ends up 6 bases short and J 4 bases short, with an unmatched junction base count of 7. Counted from cysteine to phenylalanine, this CDR3 has 14 amino acids. The sequence is cut down to CDR3 DNA, 42 bases in frame from base 1. This TCR was recovered from a man aged 60-69 years in good health. The specimen was blood. The rearranged segments are TRBV6-6 and TRBJ2-3, with TRBD1 identical over 7 junction bases. The CDR3 reads as follows: CASSPWGTADTQYF. The DNA is as follows: TGTGCCAGCAGCCCATGGGGGACAGCAGATACGCAGTATTTT.